This T cell receptor beta chain originates from a study of blood T cell repertoires in COVID-19. Overall study: COVID-19 samples, acute and convalescent, were from the United States, Italy and Spain. In each case, the material was cDNA or gDNA derived from T cells, B-cell-depleted T cells, or PBMCs.

Original methodology: It was from reference gene primer amplification that nucleated cell counts were estimated. Profiling relied on immunoSEQ multiplex PCR, and the TCRdb table lists in-frame clones only, not all of them. That table is the source of V, J and clone size, and D and trimming were worked out from the DNA. Of around 200,000 clones listed, just over 85% are singletons. Per germline, CDR1 SGHTA and CDR2 FQGNSA. The CDR3 covers 14 residues. The trim removed 6 bases at V and 7 bases at J, leaving 7 bases unmatched. Sequenced input: peripheral blood. The chain combines TRBV7-2 with TRBJ1-4; 8 positions agree with TRBD1. This sequence was found in a man of 80 years or more with acute or convalescent COVID-19. CDR3 residues: CASSPDRGGEKLFF. The CDR3 DNA reads as TGTGCCAGCAGTCCCGACAGGGGAGGTGAAAAACTGTTTTTT. Full variable domain (outside the CDR3, taken from reference TRBV7-2 and TRBJ1-4): GAGVSQSPSNKVTEKGKDVELRCDPISGHTALYWYRQSLGQGLEFLIYFQGNSAPDKSGLPSDRFSAERTGGSVSTLTIQRTQQEDSAVYLCASSPDRGGEKLFFGSGTQLSVL.